This TCR beta chain was identified during a study of cytomegalovirus exposure and HLA in healthy donors (dated by TCRdb to 2016 to 2017). Context from the whole study: In an earlier analysis of under 750 of the donors, 250 to 350 Gb of sequence data and just under 120 million unique TCR beta sequences from about 179 million T cells were reported. The study aimed to test whether signatures of past pathogen exposure could be identified by cataloging public T cell receptors. In addition to the first cohort of several hundred subjects, a separate validation cohort of around 110 different subjects was used. The study profiled the T cell repertoires of 500 to 800 subjects by immunosequencing and related them to cytomegalovirus serostatus. To study patterns of TCR occurrence, a later analysis re-analyzed previously published TCR beta repertoires from 666 donors and added high-resolution HLA genotyping. Donor age, sex, ethnicity and CMV serostatus were compiled together with the repertoire data. Of the 300 to 450 genotyped donors, roughly 80% were placed in the genetic ancestry cluster associated with self-reported Caucasian donors. In a later genetic analysis, genome-wide SNP genotypes for about 65% of the roughly 670 donors were used, and that subset was treated as a discovery cohort. An earlier analysis of more than 450 of the donors used high-throughput TCR beta sequencing to judge whether each TCR beta V gene segment behaved as functional or pseudogenic. Among 300 to 500 genotyped donors of the cohort, an average of around 250,000 unique TCR beta nucleotide sequences was sequenced per donor, of which roughly 17% were non-productive. Several DR-DQ haplotypes were treated as single units for association and clustering because of strong linkage in the cohort. The later analysis used no new phenotypic data to find candidate immune exposures, relying instead on TCR beta sequences and their occurrence across donors. Class I and class II HLA loci were covered by the typing at four-digit resolution. Around 320 gigabases of sequencing data and tens of millions of unique TCR sequences were included in an early release covering around 600 HLA-typed donors. High-throughput TCR immunosequencing, statistical association of individual TCRs with disease status, and machine learning were combined to predict cytomegalovirus infection status. Typing coverage differed by locus: A, B, C, DRB1 and DQB1 were typed in roughly 620-640 donors, DQA1 in 522, DPA1 in some 610, and DPB1 in around 490. Every discovery cohort repertoire had been produced on one sequencing platform.

The library relied on the immunoSEQ multiplex PCR assay. A mixture of 60 forward primers for TCR Vbeta segments and 13 reverse primers for TCR Jbeta segments was used in the multiplex PCR. The CDR3 region of rearranged TCR beta genes was amplified from genomic DNA with a multiplex PCR assay. The amplified TCR beta libraries were sequenced on the Illumina HiSeq System as 87-base-pair reads. The original pipeline was this. In a later analysis, 80 million or so unique TCR beta chains were counted across the roughly 700 repertoires, and about 10 million of these chains were shared by at least two donors. A nearest-neighbor algorithm error-corrected the raw reads and collapsed the reads into unique sequences, merging closely related sequences to remove PCR and sequencing errors. To assign V, D and J gene segments, CDR3 sequences were aligned to IMGT reference sequences. For a sequence to be retained, a match of at least six nucleotides was required to both a V gene segment and a J gene segment. A rearrangement was called productive if the CDR3 had no stop codons and remained in frame with V and J, and every other rearrangement was called non-productive. CDR3 was defined by IMGT convention, running from the second conserved V-encoded cysteine to the conserved J-encoded phenylalanine. The earlier analysis of some 580 of the donors excluded any sequence lacking an unambiguous match to a single V gene segment. In an earlier analysis of a few hundred of the donors, V segments were called functional above 56.7% productive rearrangements and were called segregating when the between-donor standard deviation exceeded 5%. A statistical classification framework was developed to diagnose cytomegalovirus status using the catalog of TCR beta chain sequences. V and J gene assignment, in a later analysis, came from comparing TCR nucleotide sequences with IMGT/GENE-DB human TR gene sequences. In a later analysis, CDR3 sequences and most-parsimonious VDJ recombination scenarios were assigned using the TCRdist pipeline. In a later analysis, each TCR beta chain was defined by its CDR3 amino acid sequence together with its V-gene family, and reads without a unique V-gene family were excluded. In a later analysis, 550 to 650 highly shared, low-generation-probability nucleotide sequences were removed to address suspected cross-contamination and a sequencing artifact. For each public chain, a later analysis derived a clonal expansion index from normalized ranks of inferred template counts within each repertoire. Generation probabilities in a later analysis came from a VDJ recombination model fitted to out-of-frame rearrangements, and those results were checked against IGoR. In a later analysis, TCR-TCR, TCR-HLA and TCR-CMV co-occurrence was scored with hypergeometric tests, and a repertoire-size bias correction was applied to TCR pairs. In a later analysis, false discovery rates were estimated by permuting HLA or CMV assignments 20 times. In a later analysis, co-occurring TCRs were grouped with DBSCAN, and TCRdist sequence similarity was added when clustering was performed within HLA-allele-positive subsets. Repertoires with fewer than 30,000 or more than 120,000 public chains, plus five repertoires with anomalous nucleotide sharing, were excluded from co-occurrence clustering. TCRdb retrieved this table from immuneACCESS and kept in-frame rearrangements only. Not all clones are present; in checked studies, unresolved V genes account for under half, and no reason is known for the remainder. That table supplies the V and J calls and clone size; D and trimming were determined from the DNA. The sample table lists 100,000 to 150,000 clones, around 70% of them with a count of one. Together, the top ten hold 3% to 4.5% of the sample.

V is clipped by 7 bases and J by 6 bases, and the sequence between their germline boundaries is 19 bases long. The CDR3, from cysteine to phenylalanine, totals 13 residues. Of all the DNA, just the CDR3 is kept, 39 bases in frame from base 1. For CDR1 and CDR2, the germline V gene lists SQVTM and ANQGSEA. The cohort was made up of roughly 670 healthy bone marrow donors. At the time of sampling, every cohort member was nominally healthy, though immune exposures that went unrecorded were likely present. The donor was CMV seropositive and belonged to the group of 250 to 300 seropositive cohort members. Each donor provided a peripheral blood sample, and peripheral blood mononuclear cells were used for TCR beta sequencing. Genomic DNA extraction from the blood cell samples was performed with the Qiagen DNeasy Blood Extraction Kit. Comment on this clone: Its antigen has not been determined. Base qualities are missing; no much larger clone stands one base away.

The full study reports these points: A later genetic analysis associated a missense DCLRE1C variant with V-gene and J-gene trimming of TCR beta chains, and an independent cohort replicated the association. Linkage disequilibrium might explain the correlated functional status among segregating V segments, but an unknown experimental factor could not be ruled out. Presence/absence analyses assumed roughly uniform sequencing depth across donors, an assumption that may not hold. A group of highly shared sequence variants was considered likely to be a technical artifact of the sequencing pipeline. This cohort had only TCR beta chains sequenced, and the lack of alpha or paired-chain data limited which features could be detected. Because counts were too low, seventeen rarely observed V segments, including chromosome 9 orphons, were left out of the earlier analysis of several hundred of the donors. Broadly in line with IMGT annotations, most TCR beta V segments showed up in productive rearrangements about 90% or about 30% of the time in an earlier analysis of about 500 of the donors. A later analysis found that HLA-associated TCR beta chains were more clonally expanded and had lower generation probabilities than equally common non-associated chains. A further reported finding was that TCR beta sequences accurately predicted the HLA-A and HLA-B alleles for most subjects in the first cohort. For the cohort, immune exposure information was limited to CMV serostatus. When HLA alleles, especially DR and DQ, strongly co-occurred, attributing TCR associations to individual alleles was difficult. Compared with the approximately 720-donor mean, donors in an Asian-associated ancestry cluster had fewer N-insertions in productive TCRs, according to a later genetic analysis. The classifier was reported to diagnose cytomegalovirus status with high specificity and sensitivity in both the original and validation cohorts. Because HLA typing was missing for some donors at each locus, association tests included only the typed subset. At a false discovery rate of 0.05, a later analysis linked fewer than 20,000 TCR beta sequences to specific HLA alleles. Most TCR sequences were observed very rarely across donors, whereas some public TCRs were present in many individuals. In a later analysis, several top co-occurrence clusters were reported to appear linked to parvovirus B19, influenza, CMV and Epstein-Barr virus. In a later analysis, the rate of TCR association differed among HLA loci, with DRB1 alleles having the most associated TCRs and HLA-C alleles having the fewest. In the study, 150 to 200 TCR beta chains were listed as associated with cytomegalovirus. Some IMGT-functional V segments, including TRBV6-2 and TRBV6-3, could not be distinguished by the 87-base-pair reads and were therefore excluded. In vitro tests confirmed that a few of the cytomegalovirus-associated TCR beta chains recognize cytomegalovirus antigens. According to the authors, the approach could potentially be generalized to other disease states and immunological phenotypes. A later analysis found that most CMV-associated TCR beta chains appeared HLA-restricted, with HLA associations seemingly driven largely by CMV exposure.

The receptor was isolated from a man aged 35 to 55 in good health and CMV-seropositive. The receptor chain draws on TRBV29-1 and TRBJ2-7, with TRBD1 tentatively as D gene (6 bases match). Sequencing input: PBMCs. The DNA sequence is given as TGCAGCGCCGGGACACTCGAATCGGGCGAGCAGTACTTC. It is translated as CSAGTLESGEQYF.